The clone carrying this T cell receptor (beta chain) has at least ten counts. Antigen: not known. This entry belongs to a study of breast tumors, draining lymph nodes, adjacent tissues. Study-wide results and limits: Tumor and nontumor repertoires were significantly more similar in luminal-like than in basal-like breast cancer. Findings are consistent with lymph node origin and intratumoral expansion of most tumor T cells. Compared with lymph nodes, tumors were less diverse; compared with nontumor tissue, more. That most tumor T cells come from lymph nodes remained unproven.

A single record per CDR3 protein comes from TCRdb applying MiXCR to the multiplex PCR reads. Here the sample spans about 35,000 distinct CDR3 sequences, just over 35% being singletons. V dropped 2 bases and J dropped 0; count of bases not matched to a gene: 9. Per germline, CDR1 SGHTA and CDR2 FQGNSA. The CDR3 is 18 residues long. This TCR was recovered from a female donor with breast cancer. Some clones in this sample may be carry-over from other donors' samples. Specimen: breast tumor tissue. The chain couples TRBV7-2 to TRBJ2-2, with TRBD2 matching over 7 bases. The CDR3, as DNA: TGTGCCAGCAGCTTACCTTTGATAGCGGGTACGAACACCGGGGAGCTGTTTTTT. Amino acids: CASSLPLIAGTNTGELFF. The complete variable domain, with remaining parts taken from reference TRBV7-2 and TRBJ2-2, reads GAGVSQSPSNKVTEKGKDVELRCDPISGHTALYWYRQSLGQGLEFLIYFQGNSAPDKSGLPSDRFSAERTGGSVSTLTIQRTQQEDSAVYLCASSLPLIAGTNTGELFFGEGSRLTVL.